This T cell receptor (beta chain) was recorded in a study of beta chain features in type 1 diabetes. CD4+ cells of the naive, central memory, regulatory and stem cell-like memory types were sorted via CD45RO/CCR7/CD25/CD127/CD95/CD27. Expressed TCRB transcripts were sequenced because the isolated RNA had all been reverse transcribed beforehand. For naive, central memory and regulatory T cell samples, reads averaged around 3.6 million. Assay used: immunoSEQ multiplex PCR; TCRdb lists only in-frame clones, some missing. The table lists 350,000 to 400,000 clones, roughly 15% of them singletons. This receptor was taken from a young woman in good health. The sample comprised naive CD4+ T cells from blood.

The CDR3 DNA reads as TGCGCCAGCAGCCAAGATTTGATGGGCAGGGAGGTGGAAAAACTGTTTTTT. Translation gives CASSQDLMGREVEKLFF. The chain employs TRBV4-3 and TRBJ1-4, with D maybe TRBD1 (5 bases). Germline CDR1 and CDR2: LGHNA and YSLEER. Trimming pared 0 bases from V and 8 bases from J, leaving 19 bases between. This CDR3 is 17 amino acids long.